The subject of this entry is one T cell receptor beta chain. Sequenced by immunoSEQ multiplex PCR; TCRdb stores in-frame clones only, minus some. This sample has hundreds of thousands of clones, with roughly 90% found just once. This entry belongs to a study of shared T cell receptors in the human thymus. The V end was cut by 6 bases, the J end by 3 bases, with 14 bases between. Germline V gene lookup returns CDR1 MNHEY and CDR2 SMNVEV (reference sequence). The CDR3 consists of 14 residues. These records were also assigned to another study, of human thymus T cells.

The sequencing input was thymocytes. The source of this sequence is a boy less than two years old with a congenital heart defect. The chain has TRBV27 and TRBJ1-1; no clear D. The CDR3 nucleotides read TGTGCCAGCAGCGAGGGTATATTGGACACTGAAGCTTTCTTT. Translated, it gives CASSEGILDTEAFF.